This passage covers 5 T cell receptor beta chains from one sample sequenced in a study of naive and memory T cell subsets. Two oligonucleotides, mixed equimolar, formed the beta constant-region primer covering TRBC1 and TRBC2. Each CDR3 protein is one row after TCRdb ran MiXCR on the UMI-ligation and nested PCR reads. The data hold some 150,000 distinct CDR3 sequences, with about a sixth observed a single time. Sequencing input: naive CD4+ T cells from blood. The receptor set was obtained from a human donor in good health.

This clonotype was detected only once. The chain combines TRBV5-1 with TRBJ2-1; no clear D. The length of the CDR3 is 14 residues. Trimming stripped 6 bases from V and 3 bases from J, with 13 bases between. Per the germline V gene, CDR1 is SGHRS and CDR2 is YFSETQ. In DNA, the CDR3 is TGCGCCAGCATTTTTGGGCCCGACTACAATGAGCAGTTCTTC. This sequence encodes CASIFGPDYNEQFF.

This clonotype was counted many times. The V call is TRBV5-1, the J call TRBJ2-3; no clear D. Germline lookup yields CDR1 SGHRS and CDR2 YFSETQ. V was cut by 0 bases and J by 8 bases, with 4 bases left in between. This CDR3 contains 11 residues. The CDR3 region is CASSLVGTQYF. CDR3 sequence (DNA): TGCGCCAGCAGCTTGGTGGGTACGCAGTATTTT.

This clonotype was seen repeatedly, ten times or more. V is TRBV7-2 and J is TRBJ1-5; a possible D gene is TRBD1 (5 bases). The V gene lost 3 bases and the J gene lost 0 bases, with 9 bases spanning the gap. Per the germline V gene, CDR1 is SGHTA and CDR2 is FQGNSA. There are 15 residues in the CDR3. CDR3 protein: CASSFGGYSNQPQHF. Here the CDR3 DNA reads TGTGCCAGCAGCTTTGGGGGTTATAGCAATCAGCCCCAGCATTTT.

This clonotype was picked up a small number of times. The V call is TRBV6-5, the J call TRBJ1-2, with 8 bases that match TRBD1. Germline V gene sequence: CDR1 MNHEY, CDR2 SVGAGI. With V trimmed by 7 bases and J by 3 bases, 10 bases remained unmatched. The CDR3 has 15 amino acids. This CDR3 is CASNLAGGADYGYTF. DNA of the CDR3: TGTGCCAGCAACCTAGCAGGGGGCGCAGACTATGGCTACACCTTC.

This clonotype was observed a handful of times. The chain carries TRBV4-1 and TRBJ2-1; TRBD1 matches at 9 bases. This CDR3 has 15 residues. The germline V gene encodes CDR1 MGHRA and CDR2 YSYEKL. With 1 base clipped from V and 7 bases from J, the junction kept 5 bases outside the gene matches. As DNA, the CDR3 is TGCGCCAGCAGCCAAGGTGACAGGGGGTATAATGAGCAGTTCTTC. It is translated as CASSQGDRGYNEQFF.